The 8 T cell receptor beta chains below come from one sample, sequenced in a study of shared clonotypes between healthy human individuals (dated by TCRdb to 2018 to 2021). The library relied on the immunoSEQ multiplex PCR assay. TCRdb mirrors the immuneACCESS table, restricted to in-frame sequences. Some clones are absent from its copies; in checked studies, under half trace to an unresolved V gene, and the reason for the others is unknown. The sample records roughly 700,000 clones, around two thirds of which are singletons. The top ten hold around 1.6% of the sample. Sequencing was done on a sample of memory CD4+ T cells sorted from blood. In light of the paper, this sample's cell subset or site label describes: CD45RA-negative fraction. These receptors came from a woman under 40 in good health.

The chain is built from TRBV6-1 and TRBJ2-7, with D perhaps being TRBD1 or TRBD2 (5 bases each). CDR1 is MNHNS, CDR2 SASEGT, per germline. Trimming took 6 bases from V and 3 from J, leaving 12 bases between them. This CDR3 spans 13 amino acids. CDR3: CASSPGPNYEQYF. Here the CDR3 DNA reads TGTGCCAGCAGCCCGGGACCGAACTACGAGCAGTACTTC.

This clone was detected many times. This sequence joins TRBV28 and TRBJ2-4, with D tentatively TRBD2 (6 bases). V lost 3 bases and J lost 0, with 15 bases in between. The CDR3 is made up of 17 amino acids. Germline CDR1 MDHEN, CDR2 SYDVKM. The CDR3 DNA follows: TGTGCCAGCAGTTTCCCGCTAGCGTCGGTAGCCAAAAACATTCAGTACTTC. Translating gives CASSFPLASVAKNIQYF.

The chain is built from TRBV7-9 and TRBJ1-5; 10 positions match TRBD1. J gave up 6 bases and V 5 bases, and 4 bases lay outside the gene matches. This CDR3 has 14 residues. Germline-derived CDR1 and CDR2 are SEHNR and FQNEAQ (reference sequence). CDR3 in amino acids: CASSRQGAAQPQHF. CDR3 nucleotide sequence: TGTGCCAGCAGCCGACAGGGGGCAGCTCAGCCCCAGCATTTT.

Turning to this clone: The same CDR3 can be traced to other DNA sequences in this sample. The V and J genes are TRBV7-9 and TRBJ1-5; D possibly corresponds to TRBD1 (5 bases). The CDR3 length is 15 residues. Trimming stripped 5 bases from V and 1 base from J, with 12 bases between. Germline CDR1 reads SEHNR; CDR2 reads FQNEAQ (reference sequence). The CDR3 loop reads CASSPQGGSNQPQHF. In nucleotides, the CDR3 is TGTGCCAGCAGCCCGCAGGGAGGCAGCAATCAGCCCCAGCATTTT. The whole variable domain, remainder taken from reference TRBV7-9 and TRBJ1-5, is DTGVSQNPRHKITKRGQNVTFRCDPISEHNRLYWYRQTLGQGPEFLTYFQNEAQLEKSRLLSDRFSAERPKGSFSTLEIQRTEQGDSAMYLCASSPQGGSNQPQHFGDGTRLSIL.

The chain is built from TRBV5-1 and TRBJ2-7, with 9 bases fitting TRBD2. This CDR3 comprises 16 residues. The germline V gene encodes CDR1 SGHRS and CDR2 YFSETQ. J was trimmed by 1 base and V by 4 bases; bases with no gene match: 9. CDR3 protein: CASSQTRLAVSYEQYF. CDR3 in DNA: TGCGCCAGCAGCCAAACCCGACTAGCGGTGTCCTACGAGCAGTACTTC.

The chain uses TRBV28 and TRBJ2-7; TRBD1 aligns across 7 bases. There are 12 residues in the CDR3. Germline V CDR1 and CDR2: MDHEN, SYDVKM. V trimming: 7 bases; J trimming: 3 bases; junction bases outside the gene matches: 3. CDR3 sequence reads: CASTDRVYEQYF. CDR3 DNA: TGTGCCAGCACTGACAGGGTCTACGAGCAGTACTTC.

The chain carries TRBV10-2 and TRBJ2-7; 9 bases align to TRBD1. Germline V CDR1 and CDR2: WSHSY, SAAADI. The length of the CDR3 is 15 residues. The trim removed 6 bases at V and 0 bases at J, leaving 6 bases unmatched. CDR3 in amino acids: CASRAGTGISYEQYF. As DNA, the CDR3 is TGCGCCAGCAGAGCCGGGACAGGGATCTCCTACGAGCAGTACTTC.

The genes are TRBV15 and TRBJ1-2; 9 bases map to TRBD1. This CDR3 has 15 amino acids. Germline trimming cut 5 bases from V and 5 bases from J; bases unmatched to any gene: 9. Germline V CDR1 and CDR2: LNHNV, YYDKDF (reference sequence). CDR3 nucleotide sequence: TGTGCCACCAGCGCAGGACAGGGGCCTGGTTATGGCTACACCTTC. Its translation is CATSAGQGPGYGYTF.